A selection of T cell receptor beta chains follows, all from one sample in a study of tumour-infiltrating T cells in Burkitt lymphoma. TCRdb keeps only in-frame clones here, not all; method: immunoSEQ multiplex PCR. The sample lists around 2,400 clones; about 24% were seen once. The sequencing sample was made of tumor tissue from a relapse. The receptors were gathered from a human donor with relapsed Burkitt lymphoma. Some clones in this sample may be carry-over from other donors' samples. The CDR3 runs from the conserved cysteine through the conserved F or W. The order of the fields is J gene, clone size, D gene, V gene, CDR3 protein, CDR3 DNA. A D gene is named only where the DNA matches it firmly. For some rows the clone size is stated as once, few or many, or as a class when expanded; others skip it.

J: TRBJ2-4; size: .; D: .; V: TRBV23-1; CDR3: CASSPRGPLAKNIQYF; DNA: TGCGCCAGCAGTCCGAGGGGACCCTTGGCCAAAAACATTCAGTACTTC
J: TRBJ2-3; size: large; D: .; V: TRBV2; CDR3: CASTLTTDTQYF; DNA: TGTGCCAGCACCCTGACCACAGATACGCAGTATTTT
J: TRBJ1-5; size: few; D: .; V: TRBV7-2; CDR3: CASSWGVSNQPQHF; DNA: TGTGCCAGCAGCTGGGGGGTTAGCAATCAGCCCCAGCATTTT
J: TRBJ1-1; size: .; D: .; V: TRBV7-9; CDR3: CASSFYRNRGSEAFF; DNA: TGTGCCAGCAGCTTCTACAGGAATAGGGGGTCTGAAGCTTTCTTT
J: TRBJ1-1; size: .; D: .; V: TRBV4-1; CDR3: CASSPSGVEEAFF; DNA: TGCGCCAGCAGCCCTTCAGGGGTAGAGGAAGCTTTCTTT
J: TRBJ2-3; size: few; D: .; V: TRBV6-5; CDR3: CASSYGRQAAGTQYF; DNA: TGTGCCAGCAGTTATGGAAGACAGGCGGCAGGCACGCAGTATTTT
J: TRBJ2-7; size: .; D: .; V: TRBV2; CDR3: CASSDYEQYF; DNA: TGTGCCAGCAGTGATTACGAGCAGTACTTC
J: TRBJ1-2; size: .; D: .; V: TRBV19; CDR3: CASTPGIGYGYTF; DNA: TGTGCCAGTACCCCAGGGATTGGTTATGGCTACACCTTC
J: TRBJ1-2; size: .; D: TRBD1; V: TRBV29-1; CDR3: CSVVGDRVAGIRGYTF; DNA: TGCAGCGTTGTAGGGGACAGGGTAGCGGGGATCCGGGGCTACACCTTC
J: TRBJ2-1; size: large; D: .; V: TRBV6-5; CDR3: CASSSARLPYNEQFF; DNA: TGTGCCAGCAGTTCGGCGAGACTTCCGTACAATGAGCAGTTCTTC
J: TRBJ2-5; size: .; D: .; V: TRBV9; CDR3: CASSVEGQVRETQYF; DNA: TGTGCCAGCAGCGTAGAGGGGCAGGTCCGAGAGACCCAGTACTTC
J: TRBJ2-6; size: few; D: .; V: TRBV18; CDR3: CASSPNRVGANVLTF; DNA: TGTGCCAGCTCACCCAATCGCGTAGGGGCCAACGTCCTGACTTTC
J: TRBJ1-3; size: .; D: .; V: TRBV7-8; CDR3: CASSLPTGTIYF; DNA: TGTGCCAGCAGCTTACCTACAGGCACCATATATTTT
J: TRBJ2-5; size: .; D: TRBD2; V: TRBV2; CDR3: CASRLTSGGTGAQYF; DNA: TGTGCCAGCAGATTAACTAGCGGCGGAACGGGCGCCCAGTACTTC
J: TRBJ2-2; size: few; D: TRBD2; V: TRBV2; CDR3: CASSAPASGGPPGELFF; DNA: TGTGCCAGCAGTGCCCCGGCTAGCGGGGGACCTCCCGGGGAGCTGTTTTTT
J: TRBJ1-6; size: .; D: .; V: TRBV6-5; CDR3: CASRTGSSYNSPFHF; DNA: TGTGCCAGCAGGACGGGAAGCTCCTATAATTCACCCTTCCACTTT
J: TRBJ2-7; size: .; D: TRBD2; V: TRBV5-1; CDR3: CASSLVVSGGALYEQYF; DNA: TGCGCCAGCAGCTTGGTCGTTAGCGGGGGGGCACTCTACGAGCAGTACTTC
J: TRBJ2-5; size: few; D: .; V: TRBV20-1; CDR3: CSALETQYF; DNA: TGCAGTGCTCTGGAGACCCAGTACTTC
J: TRBJ2-6; size: few; D: .; V: TRBV29-1; CDR3: CSVCWSGANVLTF; DNA: TGCAGCGTTTGTTGGTCTGGGGCCAACGTCCTGACTTTC
J: TRBJ2-1; size: few; D: .; V: TRBV5-1; CDR3: CASRGFHNEQFF; DNA: TGCGCCAGCAGGGGGTTCCATAATGAGCAGTTCTTC
J: TRBJ2-7; size: few; D: TRBD2; V: TRBV9; CDR3: CASSVGIAGPPSYEQYF; DNA: TGTGCCAGCAGCGTCGGGATAGCGGGGCCTCCCTCCTACGAGCAGTACTTC
J: TRBJ1-1; size: .; D: .; V: TRBV30; CDR3: CAWTGVRTEAFF; DNA: TGTGCCTGGACGGGGGTGAGGACTGAAGCTTTCTTT
J: TRBJ2-2; size: .; D: .; V: TRBV9; CDR3: CTSSEGVTGELFF; DNA: TGTACCAGCAGCGAAGGGGTTACCGGGGAGCTGTTTTTT
J: TRBJ1-6; size: few; D: .; V: TRBV2; CDR3: CASSEKGRGRHSPLHF; DNA: TGTGCCAGCAGTGAAAAGGGGCGGGGAAGGCATTCACCCCTCCACTTT
J: TRBJ1-4; size: .; D: .; V: TRBV30; CDR3: CAWSGGASVEKLFF; DNA: TGTGCCTGGAGTGGCGGGGCCTCCGTTGAAAAACTGTTTTTT
J: TRBJ1-1; size: .; D: .; V: TRBV28; CDR3: CASSPDMNTEAFF; DNA: TGTGCCAGCAGCCCCGACATGAACACTGAAGCTTTCTTT
J: TRBJ1-2; size: .; D: .; V: TRBV5-4; CDR3: CASSGVGWTDSGYTF; DNA: TGTGCCAGCAGCGGGGTCGGTTGGACGGACAGTGGCTACACCTTC
J: TRBJ1-6; size: few; D: TRBD1; V: TRBV15; CDR3: CATSRIRQGDSPLHF; DNA: TGTGCCACCAGCAGAATCCGACAGGGGGATTCACCCCTCCACTTT
J: TRBJ1-2; size: few; D: .; V: TRBV29-1; CDR3: CSVEDPYGYTF; DNA: TGCAGCGTTGAGGATCCATATGGCTACACCTTC
J: TRBJ1-1; size: .; D: TRBD1; V: TRBV7-8; CDR3: CASSLTGVWTEAFF; DNA: TGTGCCAGCAGCCTGACAGGGGTATGGACTGAAGCTTTCTTT
J: TRBJ2-7; size: few; D: .; V: TRBV7-8; CDR3: CASSLDWEQYF; DNA: TGTGCCAGCAGCTTAGACTGGGAGCAGTACTTC
J: TRBJ2-5; size: .; D: .; V: TRBV5-4; CDR3: CASSFAGAGKTQYF; DNA: TGTGCCAGCAGCTTCGCGGGGGCAGGAAAGACCCAGTACTTC
J: TRBJ2-1; size: .; D: .; V: TRBV10-1; CDR3: CASGEGTYNEQFF; DNA: TGCGCCTCAGGGGAGGGAACCTACAATGAGCAGTTCTTC
J: TRBJ2-5; size: few; D: .; V: TRBV7-9; CDR3: CASSLRAEETQYF; DNA: TGTGCCAGCAGCTTACGGGCCGAGGAGACCCAGTACTTC
J: TRBJ2-5; size: few; D: .; V: TRBV6-5; CDR3: CASSYSGEQETQYF; DNA: TGTGCCAGCAGTTACTCCGGAGAACAAGAGACCCAGTACTTC
J: TRBJ1-2; size: .; D: .; V: TRBV5-1; CDR3: CASSTIPGEVGYTF; DNA: TGCGCCAGCAGCACAATCCCAGGGGAAGTTGGCTACACCTTC
J: TRBJ2-1; size: .; D: TRBD2; V: TRBV15; CDR3: CATSFIAGVTYNEQFF; DNA: TGTGCCACCAGTTTCATTGCGGGGGTCACCTACAATGAGCAGTTCTTC
J: TRBJ2-1; size: few; D: TRBD2; V: TRBV6-6; CDR3: CASSDRLAGDQFF; DNA: TGTGCCAGCAGTGATAGGCTAGCGGGGGATCAGTTCTTC
J: TRBJ1-5; size: .; D: .; V: TRBV27; CDR3: CASSLRGFGDQPQHF; DNA: TGTGCCAGCAGTTTACGGGGGTTCGGGGATCAGCCCCAGCATTTT
J: TRBJ2-5; size: few; D: .; V: TRBV28; CDR3: CASTGVWETQYF; DNA: TGTGCCAGCACGGGGGTATGGGAGACCCAGTACTTC
J: TRBJ1-5; size: .; D: .; V: TRBV4-1; CDR3: CASSPAYSNQPQHF; DNA: TGCGCCAGCAGCCCAGCTTATAGCAATCAGCCCCAGCATTTT
J: TRBJ2-7; size: few; D: .; V: TRBV7-9; CDR3: CASSEGPYEQYF; DNA: TGTGCCAGCAGCGAGGGACCCTACGAGCAGTACTTC
J: TRBJ1-1; size: .; D: .; V: TRBV15; CDR3: CATSSPRGDTEAFF; DNA: TGTGCCACCAGCAGCCCCCGGGGGGACACTGAAGCTTTCTTT
J: TRBJ2-5; size: .; D: .; V: TRBV6-5; CDR3: CASSYSEGPFRETQYF; DNA: TGTGCCAGCAGTTACTCCGAAGGACCCTTCAGAGAGACCCAGTACTTC
J: TRBJ2-5; size: few; D: .; V: TRBV9; CDR3: CASSVVLTQETQYF; DNA: TGTGCCAGCAGCGTAGTACTTACCCAAGAGACCCAGTACTTC
J: TRBJ1-3; size: .; D: .; V: TRBV2; CDR3: CANLPTGANTIYF; DNA: TGTGCCAACCTCCCTACCGGAGCGAACACCATATATTTT
J: TRBJ2-4; size: few; D: .; V: TRBV5-6; CDR3: CASSFDPNPTERKNIQYF; DNA: TGTGCCAGCAGCTTCGACCCAAATCCTACGGAAAGAAAAAACATTCAGTACTTC
J: TRBJ2-5; size: few; D: .; V: TRBV9; CDR3: CASSVEGWGSETQYF; DNA: TGTGCCAGCAGCGTAGAGGGTTGGGGTTCGGAGACCCAGTACTTC
J: TRBJ1-3; size: .; D: .; V: TRBV7-9; CDR3: CASSPYLGNTIYF; DNA: TGTGCCAGCAGCCCCTATTTGGGAAACACCATATATTTT
J: TRBJ2-1; size: few; D: .; V: TRBV5-1; CDR3: CASSYAQGGNEQFF; DNA: TGCGCCAGCAGTTACGCCCAGGGGGGCAATGAGCAGTTCTTC
J: TRBJ1-1; size: .; D: .; V: TRBV13; CDR3: CASSLALTEGAEAFF; DNA: TGTGCCAGCAGCTTAGCGTTAACCGAAGGCGCTGAAGCTTTCTTT
J: TRBJ1-1; size: .; D: .; V: TRBV28; CDR3: CASSSLPTGRPEAFF; DNA: TGTGCCAGCAGTTCCCTACCGACAGGAAGGCCTGAAGCTTTCTTT
J: TRBJ1-2; size: few; D: .; V: TRBV5-1; CDR3: CASSLAGGFYGYTF; DNA: TGCGCCAGCAGCTTGGCGGGTGGTTTCTATGGCTACACCTTC
J: TRBJ2-5; size: .; D: TRBD1; V: TRBV19; CDR3: CASSRSGGSETQYF; DNA: TGTGCCAGTAGTAGATCAGGGGGCAGTGAGACCCAGTACTTC